This entry features one T cell receptor (beta chain) sequence. These data come from a study of technical replicates of blood from a few donors. Sequencing used immunoSEQ multiplex PCR; TCRdb keeps in-frame clones, though not all of them. The data contain tens of thousands of clones, more than 80% of them singletons. Trimming shortened V by 3 bases and J by 8 bases, and 10 bases separated the two germline ends. The CDR3 length is 12 residues. CDR1 SEHNR and CDR2 FQNEAQ come from the germline V gene (reference sequence). Sequenced material: PBMCs. The genes are TRBV7-9 and TRBJ1-2; tentative D call: TRBD1 (5 bases). The TCR sequence derives from a human donor in good health. Some clones in this sample may be carry-over from other donors' samples. The CDR3, as DNA: TGTGCCAGCAGCTTTGAAGGGGTCGGCTACACCTTC. Residues: CASSFEGVGYTF.